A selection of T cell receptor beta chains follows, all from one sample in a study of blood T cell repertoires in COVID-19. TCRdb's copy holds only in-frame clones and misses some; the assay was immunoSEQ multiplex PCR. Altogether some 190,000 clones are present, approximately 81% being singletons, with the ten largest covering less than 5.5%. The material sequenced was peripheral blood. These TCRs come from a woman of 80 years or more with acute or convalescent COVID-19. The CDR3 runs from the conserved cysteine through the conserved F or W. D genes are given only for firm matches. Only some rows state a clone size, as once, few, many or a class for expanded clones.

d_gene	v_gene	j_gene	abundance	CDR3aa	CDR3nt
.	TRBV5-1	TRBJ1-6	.	CASSSARGGHLNSPLHF	TGCGCCAGCAGCTCCGCGCGGGGGGGACACCTTAATTCACCCCTCCACTTT
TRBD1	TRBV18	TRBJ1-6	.	CASSITGGGENSPLHF	TGTGCCAGCTCAATAACGGGAGGGGGCGAAAATTCACCCCTCCACTTT
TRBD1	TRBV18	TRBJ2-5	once	CASSPYRQGAETQYF	TGTGCCAGCTCGCCCTACCGACAGGGGGCAGAGACCCAGTACTTC
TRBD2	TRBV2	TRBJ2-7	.	CATKLTSGSSYEQYF	TGTGCCACCAAGTTAACTAGCGGGTCCTCCTACGAGCAGTACTTC
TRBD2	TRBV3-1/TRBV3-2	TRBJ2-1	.	CASSLPGTSAWDEQFF	TGTGCCAGCAGTCTACCCGGGACTAGCGCTTGGGATGAGCAGTTCTTC
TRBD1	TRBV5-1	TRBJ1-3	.	CASSPGTEPGNTIYF	TGCGCCAGCAGCCCTGGGACAGAACCTGGAAACACCATATATTTT
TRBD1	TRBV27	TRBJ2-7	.	CASSRFGTVSYEQYF	TGTGCCAGCAGCCGCTTCGGGACAGTCTCCTACGAGCAGTACTTC
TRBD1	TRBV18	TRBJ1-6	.	CASSPPGQGSPLHF	TGTGCCAGCTCACCCCCCGGACAGGGCTCACCCCTCCACTTT
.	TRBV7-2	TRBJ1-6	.	CASSLGDTNSPLHF	TGTGCCAGCAGCTTAGGCGACACCAATTCACCCCTCCACTTT
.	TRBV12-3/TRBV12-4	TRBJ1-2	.	CASSFSRASGYTF	TGTGCCAGCAGTTTCTCCAGGGCGAGTGGCTACACCTTC
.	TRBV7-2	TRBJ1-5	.	CASSFSQGSQPQHF	TGTGCCAGCAGCTTCTCCCAGGGAAGTCAGCCCCAGCATTTT
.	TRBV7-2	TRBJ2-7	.	CASSFTGDRTYEQYF	TGTGCCAGCAGCTTCACGGGGGATCGAACCTACGAGCAGTACTTC
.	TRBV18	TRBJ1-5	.	CASSQNRAGGNQPQHF	TGTGCCAGCTCGCAAAACAGGGCTGGGGGCAATCAGCCCCAGCATTTT
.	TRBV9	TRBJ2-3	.	CASRGTSTDTQYF	TGTGCCAGCAGGGGGACTAGCACAGATACGCAGTATTTT
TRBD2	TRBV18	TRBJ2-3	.	CASSPKVSGKGTDTQYF	TGTGCCAGCTCACCAAAAGTTAGCGGGAAGGGCACAGATACGCAGTATTTT
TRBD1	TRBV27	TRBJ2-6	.	CASNGQGSGANVLTF	TGTGCCAGCAACGGACAGGGGAGTGGGGCCAACGTCCTGACTTTC
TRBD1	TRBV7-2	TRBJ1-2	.	CASSSTPTGGSYTF	TGTGCCAGCAGCTCTACTCCGACAGGGGGGAGCTACACCTTC
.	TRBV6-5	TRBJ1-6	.	CASRSPYRNSPLHF	TGTGCCAGCAGGAGCCCCTACAGGAATTCACCCCTCCACTTT
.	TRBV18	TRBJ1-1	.	CASSLGQNTEAFF	TGTGCCAGCTCGTTGGGCCAAAACACTGAAGCTTTCTTT
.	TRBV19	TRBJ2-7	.	CASSPQASYEQYF	TGTGCCAGTAGTCCCCAGGCCTCCTACGAGCAGTACTTC
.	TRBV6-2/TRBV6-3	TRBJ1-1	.	CASSQGHENTEAFF	TGTGCCAGCAGCCAAGGACACGAGAACACTGAAGCTTTCTTT
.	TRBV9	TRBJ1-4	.	CASSALLGVSEKLFF	TGTGCCAGCAGCGCCCTCTTGGGAGTAAGTGAAAAACTGTTTTTT
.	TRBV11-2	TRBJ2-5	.	CASSLREETQYF	TGTGCCAGCAGCCTGAGGGAAGAGACCCAGTACTTC
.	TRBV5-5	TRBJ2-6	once	CASSRTGANVLTF	TGTGCCAGCAGCCGGACAGGGGCCAACGTCCTGACTTTC
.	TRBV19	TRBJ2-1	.	CASSIGGIYYNEQFF	TGTGCCAGTAGTATCGGCGGGATTTACTACAATGAGCAGTTCTTC
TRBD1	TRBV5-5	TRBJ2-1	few	CASSPRQGVYNEQFF	TGTGCCAGCAGCCCGAGACAGGGGGTGTACAATGAGCAGTTCTTC